The rows below give T cell receptor beta chains drawn from one sample of a study of CD8 T cells in ankylosing spondylitis. TCRdb reprocessed the 5' RACE reads with MiXCR, giving one entry per CDR3 protein. Of approximately 240,000 distinct CDR3 sequences listed, over 9.5% are singletons. The material sequenced was blood, either unsorted or a sorted T cell fraction (not recorded which). These receptors were obtained from a male donor with ankylosing spondylitis or in good health (not recorded which). The CDR3 runs from the conserved cysteine through the conserved F or W. The order of the fields is CDR3 protein, V gene, D gene. A D gene is named only where the DNA matches it firmly.

CDR3: CASRAISSGSGTGELFF
V: TRBV25-1
D: TRBD2

CDR3: CASSSPVIRGTEAFF
V: TRBV6-5
D: -

CDR3: CASSQGQGREQFF
V: TRBV5-5
D: TRBD1

CDR3: CSARKRAGFEQYF
V: TRBV20-1
D: -

CDR3: CASSLHPTGDNTEAFF
V: TRBV5-4
D: TRBD1

CDR3: CASSGTGGADTQYF
V: TRBV6-1
D: TRBD1

CDR3: CASSQDLVQARFF
V: TRBV3-1
D: -

CDR3: CASTGSPYEQYF
V: TRBV25-1
D: -

CDR3: CATSRDKGDSSYEQYF
V: TRBV15
D: TRBD1

CDR3: CASSWTAYEQYF
V: TRBV12-3/TRBV12-4
D: -

CDR3: CSVEAAAVRGYTF
V: TRBV29-1
D: -

CDR3: CASSLVAGSNQPQHF
V: TRBV7-2
D: -

CDR3: CAISESRTANTEAFF
V: TRBV10-3
D: -

CDR3: CASGLGRTEAFF
V: TRBV12-5
D: -

CDR3: CASNPKGSRSNQPQHF
V: TRBV21-1
D: -

CDR3: CASSPRLAGALNEQYF
V: TRBV18
D: TRBD2

CDR3: CASSGQGKETQYF
V: TRBV5-1
D: TRBD1

CDR3: CAGGGRYEQYF
V: TRBV28
D: TRBD2

CDR3: CASSLVFDTDTQYF
V: TRBV7-2
D: -

CDR3: CASSRDRDNEQYF
V: TRBV5-1
D: TRBD1

CDR3: CATSRDSAFRGSGYTF
V: TRBV15
D: -

CDR3: CSARDRLAGANTGELFF
V: TRBV20-1
D: TRBD2

CDR3: CAIRSTDTQYF
V: TRBV10-3
D: -

CDR3: CASSVRQGRTEAFF
V: TRBV5-6
D: TRBD1

CDR3: CASSLVGGGLYGYTF
V: TRBV5-6
D: -

CDR3: CASSLGWGQGGETQYF
V: TRBV7-8
D: -

CDR3: CASSHGQEQYF
V: TRBV3-1
D: -

CDR3: CASSIRTSGSRDTQYF
V: TRBV12-3/TRBV12-4
D: TRBD2

CDR3: CSARVGQGFFTAFF
V: TRBV20-1
D: -

CDR3: CASSDYWGHNEQFF
V: TRBV6-4
D: -

CDR3: CASSQDRGEQYF
V: TRBV4-1
D: -

CDR3: CASSDEGHQPQHF
V: TRBV6-1
D: -

CDR3: CASRSTDFSGNTIYF
V: TRBV5-1
D: -

CDR3: CASTRLAPRGDIQYF
V: TRBV5-6
D: TRBD2

CDR3: CSVASNTDTQYF
V: TRBV20-1
D: -

CDR3: CASSLAGGEQYF
V: TRBV7-9
D: -

CDR3: CSAPPGSGSTDTQYF
V: TRBV20-1
D: -

CDR3: CASSYFGGKNYGYTF
V: TRBV6-5
D: -

CDR3: CAISEGPRLATYEQYF
V: TRBV10-3
D: -

CDR3: CASSDLRTSTYNSPLHF
V: TRBV21-1
D: -